A selection of T cell receptor beta chains follows, all from one sample in a study of T cells after yellow fever vaccination. TCRdb reanalysed the 5' RACE reads using MiXCR and keeps one entry per CDR3 protein. The table shows more than 300,000 distinct CDR3 sequences, with around 10% occurring only once. The specimen was CD4+ T cells sorted from PBMCs, collected 45 days after the yellow fever booster vaccination. All receptors come from a young man who received the YFV17D yellow fever vaccine. The CDR3 runs from the conserved cysteine through the conserved F or W. Each record gives: CDR3 protein, V gene, CDR3 length, J gene.

CASLGSHYGYTF TRBV28 12 TRBJ1-2
CATPLGPGSNGYTF TRBV6-5 14 TRBJ1-2
CASSINPRVDTQYF TRBV19 14 TRBJ2-3
CASSVTGAPFPVEAFF TRBV9 16 TRBJ1-1
CASSLGRQGNEQFF TRBV5-1 14 TRBJ2-1
CASSFSGAKNIQYF TRBV5-4 14 TRBJ2-4
CASSPINRGGNTEAFF TRBV7-9 16 TRBJ1-1
CASSSRLAGGPGSYEQYF TRBV7-6 18 TRBJ2-7
CASSLVLAGGGADTQYF TRBV5-6 17 TRBJ2-3
CASSLGLAGGETQYF TRBV5-1 15 TRBJ2-5
CASSPFVGNTIYF TRBV5-1 13 TRBJ1-3
CASSVGGTNEKLFF TRBV9 14 TRBJ1-4
CASSIQISNQPQHF TRBV19 14 TRBJ1-5
CASSKNYDRALYGYTF TRBV27 16 TRBJ1-2
CATSDGETQYF TRBV24-1 11 TRBJ2-5
CASSLERGAYEQYF TRBV5-6 14 TRBJ2-7
CASARAGVSSGKETQYF TRBV6-2/TRBV6-3 17 TRBJ2-5
CASSPSGLTGELFF TRBV18 14 TRBJ2-2
CSAIGGANTGELFF TRBV20-1 14 TRBJ2-2
CASSLGDYTDTQYF TRBV5-8 14 TRBJ2-3
CASSLSSRGNPQPQHF TRBV7-9 16 TRBJ1-5
CASSLVSGSSYEQYF TRBV5-1 15 TRBJ2-7
CASSPPGSRNEQFF TRBV5-1 14 TRBJ2-1
CASSHDATGSNQPQHF TRBV4-3 16 TRBJ1-5
CASSPRGDTQYF TRBV7-8 12 TRBJ2-3
CASSWRGQPNTGELFF TRBV6-6 16 TRBJ2-2
CASGLGQQNQPQHF TRBV6-2/TRBV6-3 14 TRBJ1-5
CASSYSGTSTDTQYF TRBV6-5 15 TRBJ2-3
CASSLYLAGDTGELFF TRBV5-1 16 TRBJ2-2
CASSFAQGRAGELFF TRBV12-3/TRBV12-4 15 TRBJ2-2
CASSQNRHSEKLFF TRBV3-1 14 TRBJ1-4
CASSLAGGRTYEQYF TRBV5-4 15 TRBJ2-7
CASRSPNQPQHF TRBV6-5 12 TRBJ1-5
CASSYSIGSQGSYGYTF TRBV6-5 17 TRBJ1-2
CASSQEPRRNYGYTF TRBV4-3 15 TRBJ1-2
CATSGTSETTQYF TRBV24-1 13 TRBJ2-3
CAIRPPGDAGYTF TRBV6-5 13 TRBJ1-2
CASSLTGMGNQPQHF TRBV5-5 15 TRBJ1-5
CSVADQSPYEQYF TRBV29-1 13 TRBJ2-7
CASSGTGGLEGYTF TRBV18 14 TRBJ1-2
CSVAGGHTDTQYF TRBV29-1 13 TRBJ2-3
CAISESGPETQYF TRBV10-3 13 TRBJ2-5
CASSQPQVGASYEQYF TRBV7-9 16 TRBJ2-7
CASSPRTGKGETQYF TRBV18 15 TRBJ2-5